The present TCR beta chain was sequenced within a study of identical twins. Overall study findings and caveats: It was cross-sectional statistical analysis, not following the same donors, that the conclusions relied on.

This CDR3 region has 14 residues. Trimming took 2 bases from V and 3 from J, leaving 8 bases between them. TCRdb called the 5' RACE reads again in MiXCR, with one record for every CDR3 protein. The sample lists 460,000 or so distinct CDR3 sequences, approximately 15% occurring once. A word on this clonotype: The antigen is unknown.

The same sample was also used in a study of yellow fever vaccine responses in identical twins.

The chain employs TRBV12-3 or TRBV12-4 and TRBJ1-5, with no clear D. Sequencing was carried out using CD4+ T cells sorted from blood. This receptor was identified in a young woman in good health. CDR3 bases: TGTGCCAGCAGTTTACACCGGAACAATCAGCCCCAGCATTTT. Protein sequence: CASSLHRNNQPQHF.